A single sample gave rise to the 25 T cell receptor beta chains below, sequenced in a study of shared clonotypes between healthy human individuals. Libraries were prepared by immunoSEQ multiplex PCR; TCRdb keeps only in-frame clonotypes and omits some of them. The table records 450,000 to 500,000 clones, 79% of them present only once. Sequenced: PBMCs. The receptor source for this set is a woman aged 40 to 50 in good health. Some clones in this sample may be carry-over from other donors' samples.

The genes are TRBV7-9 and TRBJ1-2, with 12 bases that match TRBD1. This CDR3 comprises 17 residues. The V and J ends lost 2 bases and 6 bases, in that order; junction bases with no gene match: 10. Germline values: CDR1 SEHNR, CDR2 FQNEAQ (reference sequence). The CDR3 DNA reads TGTGCCAGCAGCTTACTAAGGAGGGACAGGGGGCGTGATGGCTACACCTTC. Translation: CASSLLRRDRGRDGYTF.

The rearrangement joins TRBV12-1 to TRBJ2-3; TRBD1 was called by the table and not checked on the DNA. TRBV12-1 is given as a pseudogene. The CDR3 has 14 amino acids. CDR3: CASSSRQRTDTQYF. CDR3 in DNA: TGTGCCAGCAGTTCTAGACAGCGCACAGATACGCAGTATTTT.

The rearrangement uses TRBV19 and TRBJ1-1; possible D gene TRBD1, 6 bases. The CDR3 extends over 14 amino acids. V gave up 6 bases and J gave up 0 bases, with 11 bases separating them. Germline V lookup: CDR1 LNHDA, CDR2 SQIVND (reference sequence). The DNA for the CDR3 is TGTGCCAGTAGCTCGGACAGCTTGAACACTGAAGCTTTCTTT. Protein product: CASSSDSLNTEAFF.

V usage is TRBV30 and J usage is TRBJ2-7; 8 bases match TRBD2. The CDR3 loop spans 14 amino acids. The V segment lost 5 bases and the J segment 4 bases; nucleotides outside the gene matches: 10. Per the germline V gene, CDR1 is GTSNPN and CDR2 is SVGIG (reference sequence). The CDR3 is CAWAKREGRYEQYF. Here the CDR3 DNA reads TGTGCCTGGGCAAAACGGGAGGGCCGTTACGAGCAGTACTTC.

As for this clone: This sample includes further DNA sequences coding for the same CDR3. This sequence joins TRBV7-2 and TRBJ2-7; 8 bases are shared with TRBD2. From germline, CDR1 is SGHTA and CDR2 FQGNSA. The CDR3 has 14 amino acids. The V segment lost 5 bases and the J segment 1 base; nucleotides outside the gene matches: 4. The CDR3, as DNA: TGTGCCAGCAGCCTAATAGCGGGGTCCTACGAGCAGTACTTC. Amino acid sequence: CASSLIAGSYEQYF.

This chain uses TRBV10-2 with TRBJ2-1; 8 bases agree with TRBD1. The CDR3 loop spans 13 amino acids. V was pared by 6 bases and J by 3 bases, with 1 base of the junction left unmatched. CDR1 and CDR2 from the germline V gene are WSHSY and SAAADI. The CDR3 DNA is TGCGCCAGCAGACAGGGGGTCTACAATGAGCAGTTCTTC. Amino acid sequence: CASRQGVYNEQFF.

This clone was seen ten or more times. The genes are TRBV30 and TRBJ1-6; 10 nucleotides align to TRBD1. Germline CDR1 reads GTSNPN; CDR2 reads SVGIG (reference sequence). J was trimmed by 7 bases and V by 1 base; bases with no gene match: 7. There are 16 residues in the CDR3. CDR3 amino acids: CAWSEIPGQGNSPLHF. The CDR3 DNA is TGTGCCTGGAGTGAAATACCGGGACAGGGGAATTCACCCCTCCACTTT.

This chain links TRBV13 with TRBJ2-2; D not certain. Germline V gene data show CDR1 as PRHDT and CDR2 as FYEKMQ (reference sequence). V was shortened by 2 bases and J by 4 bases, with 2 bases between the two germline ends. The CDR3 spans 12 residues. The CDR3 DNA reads TGTGCCAGCAGCTTAACCACCGGGGAGCTGTTTTTT. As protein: CASSLTTGELFF.

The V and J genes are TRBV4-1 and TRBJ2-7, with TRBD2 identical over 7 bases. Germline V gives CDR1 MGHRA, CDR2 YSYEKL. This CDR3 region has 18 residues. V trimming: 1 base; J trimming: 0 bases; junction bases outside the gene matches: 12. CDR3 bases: TGCGCCAGCAGCCAAGTGCCGGTAGCGGGTGTGAGCTCCTACGAGCAGTACTTC. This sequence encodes CASSQVPVAGVSSYEQYF.

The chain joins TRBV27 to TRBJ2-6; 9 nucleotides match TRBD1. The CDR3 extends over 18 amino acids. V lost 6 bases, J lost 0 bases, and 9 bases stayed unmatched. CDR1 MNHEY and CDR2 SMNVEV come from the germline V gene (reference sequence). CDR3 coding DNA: TGTGCCAGCAGATCCTACAGGGGGCCAAACTCTGGGGCCAACGTCCTGACTTTC. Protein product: CASRSYRGPNSGANVLTF. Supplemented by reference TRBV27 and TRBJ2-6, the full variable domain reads EAQVTQNPRYLITVTGKKLTVTCSQNMNHEYMSWYRQDPGLGLRQIYYSMNVEVTDKGDVPEGYKVSRKEKRNFPLILESPSPNQTSLYFCASRSYRGPNSGANVLTFGAGSRLTVL.

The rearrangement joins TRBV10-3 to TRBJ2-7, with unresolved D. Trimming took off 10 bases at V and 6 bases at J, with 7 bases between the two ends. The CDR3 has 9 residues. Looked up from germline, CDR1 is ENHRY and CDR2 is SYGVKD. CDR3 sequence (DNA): TGTGCCACCTGCGGCGAGCAGTACTTC. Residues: CATCGEQYF.

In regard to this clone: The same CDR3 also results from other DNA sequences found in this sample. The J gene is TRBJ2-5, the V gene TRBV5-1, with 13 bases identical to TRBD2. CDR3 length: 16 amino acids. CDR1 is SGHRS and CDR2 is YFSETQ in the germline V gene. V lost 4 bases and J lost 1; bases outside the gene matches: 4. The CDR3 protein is CASSPGLAGFQETQYF. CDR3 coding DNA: TGCGCCAGCAGCCCGGGACTAGCGGGATTCCAAGAGACCCAGTACTTC.

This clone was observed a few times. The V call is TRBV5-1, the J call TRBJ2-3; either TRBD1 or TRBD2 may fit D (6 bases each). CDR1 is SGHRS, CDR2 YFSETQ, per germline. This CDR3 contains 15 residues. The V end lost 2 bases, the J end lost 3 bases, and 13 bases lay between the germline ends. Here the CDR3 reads CASSLRGRLTDTQYF. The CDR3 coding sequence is TGCGCCAGCAGCTTACGGGGGCGTCTGACAGATACGCAGTATTTT.

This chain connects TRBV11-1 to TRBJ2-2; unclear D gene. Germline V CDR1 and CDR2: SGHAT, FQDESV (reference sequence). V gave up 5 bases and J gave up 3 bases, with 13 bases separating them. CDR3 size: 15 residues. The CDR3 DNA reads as TGTGCCAGCAGCACAGACGGGCTTTACACCGGGGAGCTGTTTTTT. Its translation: CASSTDGLYTGELFF.

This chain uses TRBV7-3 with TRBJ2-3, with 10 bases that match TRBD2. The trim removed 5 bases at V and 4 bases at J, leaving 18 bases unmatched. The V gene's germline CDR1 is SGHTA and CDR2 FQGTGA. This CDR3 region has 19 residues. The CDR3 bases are TGTGCCAGCAGCATGCTAGGGCGGTCTAGCGGGAGCATGCCAGATACGCAGTATTTT. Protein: CASSMLGRSSGSMPDTQYF.

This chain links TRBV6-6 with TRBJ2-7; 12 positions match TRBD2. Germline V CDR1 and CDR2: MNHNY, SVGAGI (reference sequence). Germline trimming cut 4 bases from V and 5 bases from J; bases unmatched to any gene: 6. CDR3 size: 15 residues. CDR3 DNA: TGTGCCAGCAGTTTTAGACTAGCGGGAGAGCACGAGCAGTACTTC. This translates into CASSFRLAGEHEQYF.

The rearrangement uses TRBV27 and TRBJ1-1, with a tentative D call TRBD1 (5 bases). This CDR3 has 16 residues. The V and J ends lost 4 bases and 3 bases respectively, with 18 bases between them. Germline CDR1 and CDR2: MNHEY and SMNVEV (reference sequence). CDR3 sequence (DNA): TGTGCCAGCAGTTCCAGGGAGGGTCATGGGTACACTGAAGCTTTCTTT. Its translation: CASSSREGHGYTEAFF.

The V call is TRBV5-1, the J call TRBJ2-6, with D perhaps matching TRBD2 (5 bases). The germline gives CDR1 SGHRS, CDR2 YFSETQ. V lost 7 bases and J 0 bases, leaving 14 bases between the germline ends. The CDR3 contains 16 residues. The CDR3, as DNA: TGCGCCAGCTTCCCGGCGGGTTCCTCTGGGGCCAACGTCCTGACTTTC. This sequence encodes CASFPAGSSGANVLTF. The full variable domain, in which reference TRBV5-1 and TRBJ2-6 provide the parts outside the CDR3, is KAGVTQTPRYLIKTRGQQVTLSCSPISGHRSVSWYQQTPGQGLQFLFEYFSETQRNKGNFPGRFSGRQFSNSRSEMNVSTLELGDSALYLCASFPAGSSGANVLTFGAGSRLTVL.

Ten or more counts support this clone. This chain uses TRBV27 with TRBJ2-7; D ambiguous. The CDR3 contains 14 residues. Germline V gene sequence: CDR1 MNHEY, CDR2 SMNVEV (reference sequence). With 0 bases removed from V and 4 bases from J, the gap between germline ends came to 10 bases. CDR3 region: CASSLSWQGYEQYF. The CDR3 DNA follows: TGTGCCAGCAGTTTATCGTGGCAAGGATACGAGCAGTACTTC.

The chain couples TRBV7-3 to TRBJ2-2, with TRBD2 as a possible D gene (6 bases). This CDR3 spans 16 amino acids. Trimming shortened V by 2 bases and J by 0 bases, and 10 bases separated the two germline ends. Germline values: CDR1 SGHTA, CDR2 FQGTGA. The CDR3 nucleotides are TGTGCCAGCAGCTTACAGCGGGCCGCGAACACCGGGGAGCTGTTTTTT. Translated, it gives CASSLQRAANTGELFF.

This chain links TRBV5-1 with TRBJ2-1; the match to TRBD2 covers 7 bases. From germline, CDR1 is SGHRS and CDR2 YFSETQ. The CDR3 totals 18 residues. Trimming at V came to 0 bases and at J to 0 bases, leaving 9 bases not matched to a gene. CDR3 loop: CASSLDASGITSYNEQFF. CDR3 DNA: TGCGCCAGCAGCTTGGATGCCAGCGGGATAACCTCCTACAATGAGCAGTTCTTC.

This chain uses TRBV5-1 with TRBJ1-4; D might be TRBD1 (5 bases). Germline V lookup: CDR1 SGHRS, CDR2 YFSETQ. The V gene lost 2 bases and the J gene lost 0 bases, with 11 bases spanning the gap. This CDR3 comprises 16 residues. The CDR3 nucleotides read TGCGCCAGCAGCTTTGCCGGGGGAACAACTAATGAAAAACTGTTTTTT. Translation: CASSFAGGTTNEKLFF.

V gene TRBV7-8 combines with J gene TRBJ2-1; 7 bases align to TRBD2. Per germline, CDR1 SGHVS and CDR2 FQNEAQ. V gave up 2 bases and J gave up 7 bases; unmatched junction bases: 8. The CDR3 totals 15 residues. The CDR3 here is CASSLWGGPFNEQFF. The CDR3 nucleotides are TGTGCCAGCAGCTTATGGGGAGGGCCTTTTAATGAGCAGTTCTTC.

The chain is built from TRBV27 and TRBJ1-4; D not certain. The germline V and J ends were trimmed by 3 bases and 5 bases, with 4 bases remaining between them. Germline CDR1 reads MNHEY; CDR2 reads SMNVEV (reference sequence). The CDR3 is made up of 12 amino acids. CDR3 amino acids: CASSFPNEKLFF. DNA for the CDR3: TGTGCCAGCAGTTTTCCGAATGAAAAACTGTTTTTT.

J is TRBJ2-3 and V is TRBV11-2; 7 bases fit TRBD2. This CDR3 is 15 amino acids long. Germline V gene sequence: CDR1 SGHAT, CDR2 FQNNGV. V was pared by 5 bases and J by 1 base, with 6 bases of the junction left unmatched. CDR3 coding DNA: TGTGCCAGCAGCCCCCGGACTAGTGGCACAGATACGCAGTATTTT. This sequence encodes CASSPRTSGTDTQYF.